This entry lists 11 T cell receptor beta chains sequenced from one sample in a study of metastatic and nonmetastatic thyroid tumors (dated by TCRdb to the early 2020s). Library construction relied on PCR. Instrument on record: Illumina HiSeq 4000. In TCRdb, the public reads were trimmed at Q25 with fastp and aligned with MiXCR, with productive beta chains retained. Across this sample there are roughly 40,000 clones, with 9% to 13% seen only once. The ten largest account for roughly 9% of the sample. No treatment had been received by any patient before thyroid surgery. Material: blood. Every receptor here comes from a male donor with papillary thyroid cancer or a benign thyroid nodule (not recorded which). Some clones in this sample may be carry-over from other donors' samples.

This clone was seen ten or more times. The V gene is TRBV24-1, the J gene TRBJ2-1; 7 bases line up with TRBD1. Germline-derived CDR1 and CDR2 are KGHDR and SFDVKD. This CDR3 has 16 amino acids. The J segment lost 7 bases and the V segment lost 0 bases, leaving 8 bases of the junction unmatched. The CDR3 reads CATSDLGTEDRNEQFF. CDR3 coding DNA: TGTGCCACCAGTGATTTGGGGACAGAGGATCGGAATGAGCAGTTCTTC.

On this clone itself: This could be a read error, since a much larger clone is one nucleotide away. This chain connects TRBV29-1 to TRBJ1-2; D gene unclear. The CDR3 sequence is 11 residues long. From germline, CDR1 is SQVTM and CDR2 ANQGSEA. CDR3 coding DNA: TGCAGCGTTATTGGAGGTGGGTCCACCGACTTC. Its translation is CSVIGGGSTDF.

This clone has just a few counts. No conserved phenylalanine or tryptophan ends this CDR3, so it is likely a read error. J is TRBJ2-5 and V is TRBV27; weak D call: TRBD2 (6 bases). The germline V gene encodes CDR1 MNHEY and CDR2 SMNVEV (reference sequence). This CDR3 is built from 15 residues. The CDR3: CASSSTQTDRETQYY. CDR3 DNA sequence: TGTGCCAGCAGTTCCACACAGACGGACCGGGAGACACAGTACTAC.

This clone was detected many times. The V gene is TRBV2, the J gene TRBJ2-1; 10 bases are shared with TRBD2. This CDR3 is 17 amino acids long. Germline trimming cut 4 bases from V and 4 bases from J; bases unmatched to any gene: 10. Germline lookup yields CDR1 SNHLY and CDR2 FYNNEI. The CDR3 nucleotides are TGTGCCAGCAGTGTGAGGCTAGCGGGAGCGGGTTACAATGAGCAGTTCTTC. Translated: CASSVRLAGAGYNEQFF.

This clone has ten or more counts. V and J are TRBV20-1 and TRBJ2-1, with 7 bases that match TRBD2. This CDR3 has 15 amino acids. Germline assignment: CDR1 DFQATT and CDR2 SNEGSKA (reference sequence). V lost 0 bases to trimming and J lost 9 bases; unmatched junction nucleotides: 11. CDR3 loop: CSARDLAGDFGEQFF. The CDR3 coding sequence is TGCAGTGCTAGAGATCTTGCGGGGGATTTTGGTGAGCAGTTCTTC.

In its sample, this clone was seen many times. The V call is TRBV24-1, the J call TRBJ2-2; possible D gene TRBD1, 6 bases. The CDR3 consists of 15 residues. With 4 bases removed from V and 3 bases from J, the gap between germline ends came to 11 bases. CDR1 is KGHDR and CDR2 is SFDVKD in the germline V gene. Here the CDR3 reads CATSDPHRDTGELFF. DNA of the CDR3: TGTGCCACCAGTGACCCTCACAGGGACACCGGGGAGCTGTTTTTT.

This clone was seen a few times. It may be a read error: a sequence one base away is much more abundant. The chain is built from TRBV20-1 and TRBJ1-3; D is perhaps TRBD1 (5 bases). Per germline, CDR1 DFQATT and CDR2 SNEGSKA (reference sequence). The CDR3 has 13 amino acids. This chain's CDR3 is CSASRDSGNTVYF. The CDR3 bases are TGCAGTGCTAGCCGGGACTCTGGAAACACCGTATATTTT.

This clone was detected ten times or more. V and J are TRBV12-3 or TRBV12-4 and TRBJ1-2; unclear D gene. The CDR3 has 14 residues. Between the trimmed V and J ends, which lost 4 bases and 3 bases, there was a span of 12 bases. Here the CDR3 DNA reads TGTGCCAGCAGTTACGGCCAGGACCACTATGGCTACACCTTC. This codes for CASSYGQDHYGYTF.

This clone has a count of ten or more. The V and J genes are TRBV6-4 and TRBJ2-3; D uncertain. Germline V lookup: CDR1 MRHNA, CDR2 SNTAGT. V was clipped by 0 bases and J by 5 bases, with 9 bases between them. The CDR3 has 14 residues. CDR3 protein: CASSDSGGIDTQYF. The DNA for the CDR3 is TGTGCCAGCAGTGACTCAGGTGGGATAGATACGCAGTATTTT.

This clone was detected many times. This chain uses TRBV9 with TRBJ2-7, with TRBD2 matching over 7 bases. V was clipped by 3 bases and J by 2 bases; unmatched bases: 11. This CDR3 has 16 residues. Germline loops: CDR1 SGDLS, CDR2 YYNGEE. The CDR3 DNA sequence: TGTGCCAGCAGCGCCAGGGCCCTAGCGGATACCTACGAGCAGTACTTC. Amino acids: CASSARALADTYEQYF.

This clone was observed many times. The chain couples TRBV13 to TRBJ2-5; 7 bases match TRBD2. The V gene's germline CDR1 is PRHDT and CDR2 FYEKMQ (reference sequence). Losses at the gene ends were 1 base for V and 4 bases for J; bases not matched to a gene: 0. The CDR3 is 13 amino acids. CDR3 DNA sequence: TGTGCCAGCAGCTTAGCGGGAGGAGAGACCCAGTACTTC. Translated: CASSLAGGETQYF.